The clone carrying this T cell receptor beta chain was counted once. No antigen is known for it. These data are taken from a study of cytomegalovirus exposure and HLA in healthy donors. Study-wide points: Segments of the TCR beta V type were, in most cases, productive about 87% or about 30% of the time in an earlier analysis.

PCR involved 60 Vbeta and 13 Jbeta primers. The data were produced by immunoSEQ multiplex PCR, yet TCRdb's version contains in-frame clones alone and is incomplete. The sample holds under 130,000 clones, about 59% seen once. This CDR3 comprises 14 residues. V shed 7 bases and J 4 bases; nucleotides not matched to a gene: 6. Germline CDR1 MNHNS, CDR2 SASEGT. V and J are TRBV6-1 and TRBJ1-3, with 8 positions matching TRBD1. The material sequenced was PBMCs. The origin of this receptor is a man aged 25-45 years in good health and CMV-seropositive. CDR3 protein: CASIMSGGGNTIYF. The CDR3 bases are TGTGCCAGCATCATGTCAGGGGGCGGAAACACCATATATTTT.